This entry concerns a single T cell receptor beta chain. This sample is drawn from a study of blood T cell repertoires in COVID-19. Study summary: T cells, B-cell-depleted T cells, or PBMCs supplied cDNA or gDNA.

There are 15 residues in the CDR3. Per the germline V gene, CDR1 is LNHDA and CDR2 is SQIVND (reference sequence). V was trimmed by 6 bases and J by 0 bases, leaving 12 bases between them. In the study's own analysis: By means of reference gene primer amplification, nucleated cell counts were estimated. Libraries were prepared by immunoSEQ multiplex PCR; TCRdb keeps only in-frame clonotypes and omits some of them. The V and J calls and clone size were taken over from that table, and D and trimming were inferred from the DNA. The sample lists roughly 290,000 clones; 80% to 85% were seen once. Patients of the Seattle cohort, enrolled during active infection, were followed longitudinally.

The genes are TRBV19 and TRBJ2-1; TRBD2 might be the D (5 bases). The sequence came from a person between 65 and 80 years old with COVID-19, enrolled during active disease. The sequencing input was peripheral blood. CDR3 DNA sequence: TGTGCCAGTAGGTTTGGGAGCGACTCCTACAATGAGCAGTTCTTC. It is translated as CASRFGSDSYNEQFF. The full variable domain, with the rest looked up from reference TRBV19 and TRBJ2-1, is DGGITQSPKYLFRKEGQNVTLSCEQNLNHDAMYWYRQDPGQGLRLIYYSQIVNDFQKGDIAEGYSVSREKKESFPLTVTSAQKNPTAFYLCASRFGSDSYNEQFFGPGTRLTVL.